This T cell receptor beta chain was profiled in a study of cytomegalovirus exposure and HLA in healthy donors. Study details: When roughly 420 donors were genotyped, about 86% of them were found to fall in the Caucasian-associated ancestry cluster.

Study observations and caveats: When a later analysis was performed, an Asian-associated ancestry cluster reportedly had fewer N-insertions than the 666-donor mean. CMV antigen specificity was confirmed in vitro for a few CMV-associated chains. CMV serostatus was the sole immune exposure data available.

Concerning this clone: Antigen specificity is unknown. One end of the junction fails to match germline, which may point to a read error.

CDR1 and CDR2 from the germline V gene are SSHAT and FNYEAQ (reference sequence). This CDR3 spans 13 amino acids. PCR amplification relied on 60 Vbeta primers (plus 13 Jbeta primers). Profiled with immunoSEQ multiplex PCR; TCRdb holds only in-frame clones, not every one. The repertoire holds 150,000 to 200,000 clones, with 78% as singletons. This sequence joins TRBV7-7 and TRBJ2-5, with 7 bases aligning to TRBD2. The source material was PBMCs. The sequence was obtained from a woman between 45 and 65 years old in good health and CMV-seropositive. This CDR3 is CASSGTPGETQYF. The CDR3, as DNA: TGTGCTAGCAGCGGGACTCCCGGGGAGACCCAGTACTTC.